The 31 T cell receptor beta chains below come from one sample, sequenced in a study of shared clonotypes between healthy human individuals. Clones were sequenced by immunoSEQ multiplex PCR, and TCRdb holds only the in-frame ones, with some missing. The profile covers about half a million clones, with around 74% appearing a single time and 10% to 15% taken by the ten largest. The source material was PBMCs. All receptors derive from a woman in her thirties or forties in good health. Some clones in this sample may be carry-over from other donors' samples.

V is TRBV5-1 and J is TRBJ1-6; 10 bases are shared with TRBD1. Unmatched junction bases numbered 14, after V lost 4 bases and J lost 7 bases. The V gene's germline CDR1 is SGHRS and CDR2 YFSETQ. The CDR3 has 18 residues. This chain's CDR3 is CASSPIPGTGAGNSPLHF. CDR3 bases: TGCGCCAGCAGCCCAATACCCGGGACAGGGGCAGGGAATTCACCCCTCCACTTT. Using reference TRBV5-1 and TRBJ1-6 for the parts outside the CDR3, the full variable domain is KAGVTQTPRYLIKTRGQQVTLSCSPISGHRSVSWYQQTPGQGLQFLFEYFSETQRNKGNFPGRFSGRQFSNSRSEMNVSTLELGDSALYLCASSPIPGTGAGNSPLHFGNGTRLTVT.

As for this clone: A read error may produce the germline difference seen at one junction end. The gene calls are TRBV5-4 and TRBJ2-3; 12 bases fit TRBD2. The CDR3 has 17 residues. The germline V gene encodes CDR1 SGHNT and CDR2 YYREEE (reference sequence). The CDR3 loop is CASRLEGLAGSTDTQYF. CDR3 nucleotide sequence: TGTGCCAGCAGATTGGAGGGACTAGCGGGTAGCACAGATACGCAGTATTTT.

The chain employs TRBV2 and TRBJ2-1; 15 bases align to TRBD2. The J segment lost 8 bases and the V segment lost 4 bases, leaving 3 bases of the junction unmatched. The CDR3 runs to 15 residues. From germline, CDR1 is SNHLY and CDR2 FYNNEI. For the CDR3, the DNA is TGTGCCAGCAGTGGGGGACTAGCGGGAGGCCATGAGCAGTTCTTC. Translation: CASSGGLAGGHEQFF.

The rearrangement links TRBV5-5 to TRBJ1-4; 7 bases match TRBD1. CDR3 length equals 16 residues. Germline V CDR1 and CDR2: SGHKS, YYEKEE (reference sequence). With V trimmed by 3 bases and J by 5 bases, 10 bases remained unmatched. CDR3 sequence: CASSSPNRGSNEKLFF. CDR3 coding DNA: TGTGCCAGCAGCTCGCCAAACAGGGGATCAAATGAAAAACTGTTTTTT.

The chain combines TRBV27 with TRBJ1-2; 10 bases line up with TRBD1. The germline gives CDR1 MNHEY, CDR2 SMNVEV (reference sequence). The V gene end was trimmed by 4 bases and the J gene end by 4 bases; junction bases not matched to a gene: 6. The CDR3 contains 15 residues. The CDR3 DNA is TGTGCCAGCAGTTCCCGGGACAGGGGTAGCTATGGCTACACCTTC. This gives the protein CASSSRDRGSYGYTF.

The CDR3 nucleotides read TGTGCCTGGAGTGTAGCGGGGGGTGGCTACGAGCAGTACTTC. Amino acids: CAWSVAGGGYEQYF. The chain uses TRBV30 and TRBJ2-5; 9 bases align to TRBD2. Near its end, the DNA agrees better with TRBJ2-7, so the J call may be wrong. This CDR3 comprises 14 residues. Germline-derived CDR1 and CDR2 are GTSNPN and SVGIG (reference sequence).

The DNA for the CDR3 is TGTGCCAGCACCAGGGGACCAACTAATGAAAAACTGTTTTTT. This gives the protein CASTRGPTNEKLFF. This rearrangement joins TRBV9 to TRBJ1-4; the D gene is possibly TRBD1 (6 bases). This CDR3 contains 14 residues. V lost 6 bases and J 0 bases, leaving 9 bases between the germline ends. Germline values: CDR1 SGDLS, CDR2 YYNGEE. Full variable domain (remainder filled in from reference TRBV9 and TRBJ1-4): DSGVTQTPKHLITATGQRVTLRCSPRSGDLSVYWYQQSLDQGLQFLIQYYNGEERAKGNILERFSAQQFPDLHSELNLSSLELGDSALYFCASTRGPTNEKLFFGSGTQLSVL.

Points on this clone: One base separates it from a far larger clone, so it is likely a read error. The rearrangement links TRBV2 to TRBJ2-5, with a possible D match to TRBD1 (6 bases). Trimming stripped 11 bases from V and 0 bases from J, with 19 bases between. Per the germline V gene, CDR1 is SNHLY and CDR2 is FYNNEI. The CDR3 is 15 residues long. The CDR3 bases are TGTGCCGGCACCCGCTCAGGACAGTACCAAGAGACCCAGTACTTC. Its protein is CAGTRSGQYQETQYF.

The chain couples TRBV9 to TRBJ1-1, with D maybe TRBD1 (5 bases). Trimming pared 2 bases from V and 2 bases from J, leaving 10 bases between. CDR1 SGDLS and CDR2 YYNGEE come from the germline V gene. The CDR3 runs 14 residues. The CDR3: CASSVRGYNTEAFF. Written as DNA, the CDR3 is TGTGCCAGCAGCGTCCGGGGCTACAACACTGAAGCTTTCTTT.

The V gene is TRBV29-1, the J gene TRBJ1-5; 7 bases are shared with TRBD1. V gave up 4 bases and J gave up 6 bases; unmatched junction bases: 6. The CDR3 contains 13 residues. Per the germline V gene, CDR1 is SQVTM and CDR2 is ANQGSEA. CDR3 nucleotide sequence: TGCAGCGTTGCGGCAGGGGGAGGTCAGCCCCAGCATTTT. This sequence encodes CSVAAGGGQPQHF.

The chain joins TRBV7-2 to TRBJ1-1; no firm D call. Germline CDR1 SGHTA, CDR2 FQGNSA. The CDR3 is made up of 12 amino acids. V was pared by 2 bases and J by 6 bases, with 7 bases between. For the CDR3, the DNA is TGTGCCAGCAGCTTATACAGATCTGAAGCTTTCTTT. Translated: CASSLYRSEAFF.

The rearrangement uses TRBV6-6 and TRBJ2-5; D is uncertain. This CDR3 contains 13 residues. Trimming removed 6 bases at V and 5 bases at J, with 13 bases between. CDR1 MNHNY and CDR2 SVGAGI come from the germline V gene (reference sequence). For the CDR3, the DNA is TGTGCCAGCAGCCAACTCTGGCGGGAGACCCAGTACTTC. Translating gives CASSQLWRETQYF.

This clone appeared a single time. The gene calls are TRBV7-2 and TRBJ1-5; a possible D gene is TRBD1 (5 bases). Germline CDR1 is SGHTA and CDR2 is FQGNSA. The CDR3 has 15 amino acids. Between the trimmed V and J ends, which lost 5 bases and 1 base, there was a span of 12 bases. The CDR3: CASSSGHPSNQPQHF. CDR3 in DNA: TGTGCCAGCAGCAGCGGACATCCCAGCAATCAGCCCCAGCATTTT.

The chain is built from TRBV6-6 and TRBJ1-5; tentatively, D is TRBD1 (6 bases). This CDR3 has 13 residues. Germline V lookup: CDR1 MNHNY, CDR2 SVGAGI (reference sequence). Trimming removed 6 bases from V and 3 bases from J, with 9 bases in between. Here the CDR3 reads CASRQGYNQPQHF. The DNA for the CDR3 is TGTGCCAGCAGGCAGGGGTACAATCAGCCCCAGCATTTT.

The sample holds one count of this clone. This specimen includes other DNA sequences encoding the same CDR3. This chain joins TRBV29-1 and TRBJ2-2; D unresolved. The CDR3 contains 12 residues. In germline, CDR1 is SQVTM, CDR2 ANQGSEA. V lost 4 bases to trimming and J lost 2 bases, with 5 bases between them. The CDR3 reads CSVGENTGELFF. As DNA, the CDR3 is TGCAGCGTTGGGGAAAACACCGGGGAGCTGTTTTTT.

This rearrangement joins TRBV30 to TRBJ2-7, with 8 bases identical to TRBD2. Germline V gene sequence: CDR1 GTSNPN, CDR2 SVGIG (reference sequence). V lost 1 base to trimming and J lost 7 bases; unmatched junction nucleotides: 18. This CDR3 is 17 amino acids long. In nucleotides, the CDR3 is TGTGCCTGGAGTGACCCCAAGGGGGTAGCGGGGCAGGTAGAGCAGTACTTC. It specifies CAWSDPKGVAGQVEQYF.

For the CDR3, the DNA is TGCAGCGTTGTGGGGACTAGCTCCTACGAGCAGTACTTC. It encodes CSVVGTSSYEQYF. The gene calls are TRBV29-1 and TRBJ2-7; 8 positions agree with TRBD2. Trimming took 4 bases from V and 0 from J; bases not matched to a gene: 2. Germline CDR1 is SQVTM and CDR2 is ANQGSEA. This CDR3 region has 13 residues.

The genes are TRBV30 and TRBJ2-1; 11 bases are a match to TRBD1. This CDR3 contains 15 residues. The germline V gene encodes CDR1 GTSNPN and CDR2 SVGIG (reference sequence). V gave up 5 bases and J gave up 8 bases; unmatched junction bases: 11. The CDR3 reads CAWATGTGGFYEQFF. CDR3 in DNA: TGTGCCTGGGCGACCGGGACAGGGGGTTTCTATGAGCAGTTCTTC.

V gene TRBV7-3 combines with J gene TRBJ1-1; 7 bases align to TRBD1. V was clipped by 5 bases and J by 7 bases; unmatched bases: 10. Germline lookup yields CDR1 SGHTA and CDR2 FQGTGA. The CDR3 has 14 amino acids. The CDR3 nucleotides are TGTGCCAGCAGCAACCCGGACAGGTTCGGTGAAGCTTTCTTT. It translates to CASSNPDRFGEAFF.

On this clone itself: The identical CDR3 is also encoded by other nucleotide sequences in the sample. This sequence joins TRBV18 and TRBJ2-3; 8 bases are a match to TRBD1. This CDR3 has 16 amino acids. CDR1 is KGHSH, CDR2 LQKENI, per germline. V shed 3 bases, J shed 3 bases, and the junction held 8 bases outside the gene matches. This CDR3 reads CASSPLDRGGTDTQYF. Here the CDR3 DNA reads TGTGCCAGCTCACCCCTCGACAGGGGAGGAACAGATACGCAGTATTTT.

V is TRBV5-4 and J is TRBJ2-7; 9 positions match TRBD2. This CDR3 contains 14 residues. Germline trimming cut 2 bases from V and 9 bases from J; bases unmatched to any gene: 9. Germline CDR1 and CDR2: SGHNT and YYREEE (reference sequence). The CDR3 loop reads CASSFRGSGRGQYF. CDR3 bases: TGTGCCAGCAGCTTCCGAGGTAGCGGGAGAGGGCAGTACTTC.

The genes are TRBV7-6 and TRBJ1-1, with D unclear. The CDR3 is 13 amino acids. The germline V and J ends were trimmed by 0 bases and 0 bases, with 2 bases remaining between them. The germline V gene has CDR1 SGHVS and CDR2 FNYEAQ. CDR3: CASSLALNTEAFF. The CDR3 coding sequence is TGTGCCAGCAGCTTAGCGTTGAACACTGAAGCTTTCTTT.

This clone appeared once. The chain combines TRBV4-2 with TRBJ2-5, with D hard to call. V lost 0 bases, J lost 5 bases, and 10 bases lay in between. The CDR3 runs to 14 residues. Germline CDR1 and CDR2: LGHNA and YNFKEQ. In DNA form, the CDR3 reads TGTGCCAGCAGCCAAGATCATGTGGGCGAGACCCAGTACTTC. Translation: CASSQDHVGETQYF.

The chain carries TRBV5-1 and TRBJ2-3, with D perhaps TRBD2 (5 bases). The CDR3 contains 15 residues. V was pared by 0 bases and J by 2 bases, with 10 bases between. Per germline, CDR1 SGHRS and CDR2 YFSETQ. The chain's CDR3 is CASSLERGLTDTQYF. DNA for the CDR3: TGCGCCAGCAGCTTGGAGCGCGGACTCACAGATACGCAGTATTTT.

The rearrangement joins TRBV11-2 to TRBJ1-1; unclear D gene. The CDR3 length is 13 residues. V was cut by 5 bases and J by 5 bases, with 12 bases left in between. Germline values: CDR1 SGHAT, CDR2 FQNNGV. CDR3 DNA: TGTGCCAGCAGCCAAGGTCCCGGAACTGAAGCTTTCTTT. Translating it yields CASSQGPGTEAFF.

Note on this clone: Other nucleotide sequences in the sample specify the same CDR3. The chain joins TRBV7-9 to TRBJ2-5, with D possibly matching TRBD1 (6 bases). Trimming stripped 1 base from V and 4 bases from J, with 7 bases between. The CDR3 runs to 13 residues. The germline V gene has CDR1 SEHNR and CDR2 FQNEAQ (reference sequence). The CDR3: CASSLVGGETQYF. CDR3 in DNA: TGTGCCAGCAGCTTAGTAGGGGGAGAGACCCAGTACTTC.

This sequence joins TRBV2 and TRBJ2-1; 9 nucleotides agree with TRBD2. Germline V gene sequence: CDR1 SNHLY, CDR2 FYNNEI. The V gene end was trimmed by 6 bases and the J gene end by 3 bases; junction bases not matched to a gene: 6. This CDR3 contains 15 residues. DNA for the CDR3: TGTGCCAGCAGGGGTCTAGCGGGAAACTACAATGAGCAGTTCTTC. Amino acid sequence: CASRGLAGNYNEQFF.

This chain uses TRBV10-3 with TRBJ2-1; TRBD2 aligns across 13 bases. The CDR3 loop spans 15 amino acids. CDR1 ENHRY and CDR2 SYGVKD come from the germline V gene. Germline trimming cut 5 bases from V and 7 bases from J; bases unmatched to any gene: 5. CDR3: CAISPGLAGFNEQFF. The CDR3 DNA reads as TGTGCCATCAGTCCGGGACTAGCGGGATTTAATGAGCAGTTCTTC.

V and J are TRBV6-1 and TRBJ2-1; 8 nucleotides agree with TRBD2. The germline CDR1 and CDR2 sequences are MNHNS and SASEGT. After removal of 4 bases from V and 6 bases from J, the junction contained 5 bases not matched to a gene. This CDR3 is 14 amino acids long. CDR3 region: CASSAAGVGNEQFF. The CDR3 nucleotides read TGTGCCAGCAGTGCAGCGGGGGTAGGCAATGAGCAGTTCTTC.

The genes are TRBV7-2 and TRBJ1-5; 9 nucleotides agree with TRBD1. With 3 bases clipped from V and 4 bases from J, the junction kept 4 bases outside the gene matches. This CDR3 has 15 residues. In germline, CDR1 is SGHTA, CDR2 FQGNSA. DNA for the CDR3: TGTGCCAGCAGCTTGGAGACAGGGGGGAATCAGCCCCAGCATTTT. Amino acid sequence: CASSLETGGNQPQHF.

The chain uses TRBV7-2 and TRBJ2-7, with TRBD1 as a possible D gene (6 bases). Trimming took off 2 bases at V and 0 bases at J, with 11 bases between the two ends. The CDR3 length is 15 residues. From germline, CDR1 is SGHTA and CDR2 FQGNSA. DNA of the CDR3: TGTGCCAGCAGCTTATTAGACAGGAGCTCCTACGAGCAGTACTTC. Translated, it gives CASSLLDRSSYEQYF.